The 18 T cell receptor beta chains given below trace back to one sample, sequenced in a study of blood T cell repertoires in COVID-19. Libraries were prepared by immunoSEQ multiplex PCR; TCRdb keeps only in-frame clonotypes and omits some of them. The repertoire holds around 220,000 clones, with roughly 84% as singletons. Sample: PBMCs or T cells enriched from blood (not recorded which). The origin of the receptors is a woman aged 40 to 50 who had recovered from COVID-19.

The V gene is TRBV10-3, the J gene TRBJ1-2, with a tentative D call TRBD1 (5 bases). The germline V and J ends were trimmed by 7 bases and 6 bases, with 18 bases remaining between them. Germline V gene lookup returns CDR1 ENHRY and CDR2 SYGVKD. The CDR3 consists of 14 residues. The CDR3 loop reads CAINRGTGEHGYTF. The DNA of the CDR3 is TGTGCCATCAACAGAGGGACGGGGGAGCATGGCTACACCTTC.

This clone came up a few times. This chain joins TRBV20-1 and TRBJ2-1; weak D call: TRBD1 (6 bases). Germline lookup yields CDR1 DFQATT and CDR2 SNEGSKA (reference sequence). The CDR3 totals 13 residues. Trimming shortened V by 3 bases and J by 6 bases, and 12 bases separated the two germline ends. The CDR3: CSASTQGSNEQFF. The CDR3, as DNA: TGCAGTGCTAGTACACAGGGATCCAATGAGCAGTTCTTC.

The V gene is TRBV7-9, the J gene TRBJ1-4; no definite D call. CDR3 length equals 16 residues. Germline CDR1 is SEHNR and CDR2 is FQNEAQ (reference sequence). V was trimmed by 5 bases and J by 8 bases, leaving 21 bases between them. CDR3 region: CASSPRTGVLEEKLFF. CDR3 bases: TGTGCCAGCAGCCCCCGGACTGGTGTCTTGGAAGAAAAACTGTTTTTT.

This clone was seen only a few times. The chain uses TRBV30 and TRBJ1-4, with D possibly matching TRBD1 (5 bases). V lost 0 bases, J lost 11 bases, and 19 bases lay in between. Germline assignment: CDR1 GTSNPN and CDR2 SVGIG (reference sequence). This CDR3 has 15 amino acids. The CDR3 DNA reads TGTGCCTGGAGTGTACAGTCAGGGTTCGTGGGGAAACTGTTTTTT. Translating gives CAWSVQSGFVGKLFF.

In this sample, this clone turned up once. The chain has TRBV14 and TRBJ2-2, with 12 bases identical to TRBD2. Looked up from germline, CDR1 is SGHDN and CDR2 is FVKESK. J gave up 3 bases and V 0 bases, and 2 bases lay outside the gene matches. CDR3 length: 17 residues. CDR3 DNA sequence: TGTGCCAGCAGCCAAGACCGACTAGCGGGAGACACCGGGGAGCTGTTTTTT. Translating gives CASSQDRLAGDTGELFF.

The chain links TRBV28 to TRBJ1-1; 7 nucleotides align to TRBD1. The V gene end was trimmed by 7 bases and the J gene end by 1 base; junction bases not matched to a gene: 6. Germline V gene sequence: CDR1 MDHEN, CDR2 SYDVKM. This CDR3 is built from 14 residues. The CDR3 DNA reads TGTGCCAGCACACCAGGGGGGTGGAACACTGAAGCTTTCTTT. Amino acid sequence: CASTPGGWNTEAFF.

The chain couples TRBV2 to TRBJ1-5; 9 positions match TRBD1. Losses at the gene ends were 6 bases for V and 4 bases for J; bases not matched to a gene: 7. This CDR3 spans 15 amino acids. Germline V gives CDR1 SNHLY, CDR2 FYNNEI. This CDR3 reads CASSRRTGENQPQHF. DNA of the CDR3: TGTGCCAGCAGCCGTCGGACAGGGGAAAATCAGCCCCAGCATTTT.

V gene TRBV6-5 combines with J gene TRBJ1-2, with unresolved D. Germline V CDR1 and CDR2: MNHEY, SVGAGI. The CDR3 is made up of 14 amino acids. V lost 7 bases, J lost 8 bases, and 20 bases lay in between. CDR3 DNA: TGTGCCAGCACCCGCTGGCAGAGCGATCTGGGCTACACCTTC. It is translated as CASTRWQSDLGYTF.

V usage is TRBV5-1 and J usage is TRBJ2-7; the D is unclear. CDR3 size: 12 residues. Germline V CDR1 and CDR2: SGHRS, YFSETQ. Trimming cost V 4 bases and J 5 bases, with 10 bases left between them. CDR3 coding DNA: TGCGCCAGCAGCCCCCATGGAGACGAGCAGTACTTC. The encoded protein is CASSPHGDEQYF.

V gene TRBV7-2 combines with J gene TRBJ2-3; D call uncertain. The CDR3 totals 14 residues. V was clipped by 1 base and J by 1 base, with 6 bases between them. CDR1 and CDR2 (germline): SGHTA, FQGNSA. CDR3 bases: TGTGCCAGCAGCTTAGATCCGGGCACAGATACGCAGTATTTT. It translates to CASSLDPGTDTQYF.

This clone was counted a few times. V usage is TRBV9 and J usage is TRBJ2-1, with TRBD2 matching 11 bases. This CDR3 has 18 residues. The germline CDR1 and CDR2 sequences are SGDLS and YYNGEE. V trimming: 4 bases; J trimming: 4 bases; junction bases outside the gene matches: 13. The CDR3 here is CASSPPTRTSGLYNEQFF. In DNA, the CDR3 is TGTGCCAGCAGCCCCCCTACCAGGACTAGCGGGCTGTACAATGAGCAGTTCTTC.

J is TRBJ2-2 and V is TRBV6-5; TRBD2 might be the D (5 bases). Germline CDR1 and CDR2: MNHEY and SVGAGI. The CDR3 has 15 amino acids. Trimming shortened V by 6 bases and J by 5 bases, and 16 bases separated the two germline ends. The CDR3 bases are TGTGCCAGCAGCAGGACTCCTGCAGATACCGGGGAGCTGTTTTTT. Translating it yields CASSRTPADTGELFF.

The V and J genes are TRBV4-3 and TRBJ2-2; maybe TRBD2 (6 bases). Per the germline V gene, CDR1 is LGHNA and CDR2 is YSLEER. Between the trimmed V and J ends, which lost 0 bases and 7 bases, there was a span of 9 bases. CDR3 length: 14 residues. The CDR3 loop reads CASSQDKEGGELFF. CDR3 DNA: TGCGCCAGCAGCCAAGATAAGGAGGGCGGGGAGCTGTTTTTT.

The V call is TRBV2, the J call TRBJ1-1; D not certain. Germline V gene data show CDR1 as SNHLY and CDR2 as FYNNEI. V lost 0 bases and J lost 2, with 13 bases in between. The CDR3 sequence is 16 residues long. Here the CDR3 DNA reads TGTGCCAGCAGTGAAGCGCAAGGCAGGACTAACACTGAAGCTTTCTTT. Its protein is CASSEAQGRTNTEAFF.

V is TRBV5-6 and J is TRBJ2-1; D perhaps matches TRBD2 (6 bases). This CDR3 is built from 14 residues. Germline V lookup: CDR1 SGHDT, CDR2 YYEEEE. The V end lost 2 bases, the J end lost 7 bases, and 13 bases lay between the germline ends. The CDR3 reads CASSFGGLGNEQFF. In DNA form, the CDR3 reads TGTGCCAGCAGCTTCGGGGGTCTGGGGAATGAGCAGTTCTTC.

This clone occurred once. This chain connects TRBV5-1 to TRBJ1-6, with D possibly being TRBD1 (5 bases). V shed 3 bases and J shed 5 bases, with 12 bases lying between them. The CDR3 is 15 amino acids. The V gene's germline CDR1 is SGHRS and CDR2 YFSETQ. The CDR3 region has the DNA TGCGCCAGCAGCTCCGGGGGACGGAATAATTCACCCCTCCACTTT. It codes for CASSSGGRNNSPLHF.

V and J are TRBV6-5 and TRBJ1-1; the D gene is possibly TRBD1 (6 bases). The CDR3 covers 13 residues. Germline lookup yields CDR1 MNHEY and CDR2 SVGAGI. V was trimmed by 6 bases and J by 1 base, leaving 9 bases between them. As DNA, the CDR3 is TGTGCCAGCAGGTGGACAGAGAACACTGAAGCTTTCTTT. Residues: CASRWTENTEAFF.

The chain has TRBV29-1 and TRBJ1-1; D possibly corresponds to TRBD1 (5 bases). The germline V and J ends were trimmed by 4 bases and 2 bases, with 14 bases remaining between them. The CDR3 runs 14 residues. Germline assignment: CDR1 SQVTM and CDR2 ANQGSEA. The DNA for the CDR3 is TGCAGCGTTGTAGGAGGGGTATTAAACACTGAAGCTTTCTTT. Amino acid sequence: CSVVGGVLNTEAFF. The complete variable domain, with remaining parts taken from reference TRBV29-1 and TRBJ1-1, reads SAVISQKPSRDICQRGTSLTIQCQVDSQVTMMFWYRQQPGQSLTLIATANQGSEATYESGFVIDKFPISRPNLTFSTLTVSNMSPEDSSIYLCSVVGGVLNTEAFFGQGTRLTVV.